This T cell receptor beta chain was sequenced during a study of T cell responses to AZD1222 COVID-19 vaccine. Across the study: Second-dose schedules of about 4 or about 12 weeks were combined. Study-wide findings and caveats: Two AZD1222 doses significantly raised spike-specific TCR breadth and depth over controls. Donors were mostly white British, more females; clonal diversity possibly underestimated. Repertoires were obtained only post-peak T cell response.

A note on this clone: Antigen unknown.

Profiling relied on immunoSEQ multiplex PCR, and the TCRdb table lists in-frame clones only, not all of them. The sample consists of 68,000 or so clones, roughly 90% of them appearing once. The CDR3 totals 14 residues. The V gene's germline CDR1 is LNHNV and CDR2 YYDKDF (reference sequence). Between the trimmed V and J ends, which lost 0 bases and 7 bases, there was a span of 12 bases. This rearrangement joins TRBV15 to TRBJ1-1, with TRBD1 as a possible D gene (5 bases). The sample in question was peripheral blood, obtained on day 0 of AZD1222 vaccination. The clonotype originates from an adult in good health. The CDR3 is CATSRDTQGREAFF. The CDR3, as DNA: TGTGCCACCAGCAGAGATACCCAGGGCCGTGAAGCTTTCTTT.